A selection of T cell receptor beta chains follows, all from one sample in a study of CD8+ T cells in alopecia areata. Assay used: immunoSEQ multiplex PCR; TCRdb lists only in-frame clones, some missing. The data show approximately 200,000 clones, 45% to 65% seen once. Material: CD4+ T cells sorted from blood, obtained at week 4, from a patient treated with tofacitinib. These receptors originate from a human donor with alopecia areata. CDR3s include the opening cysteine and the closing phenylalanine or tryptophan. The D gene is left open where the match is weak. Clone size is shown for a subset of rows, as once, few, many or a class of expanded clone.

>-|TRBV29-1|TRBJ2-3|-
TGCAGCGTTGCCCTCAACACAGATACGCAGTATTTT
CSVALNTDTQYF
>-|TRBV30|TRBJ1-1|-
TGTGCCTGGAGTGCACAGGAAAAAACTGAAGCTTTCTTT
CAWSAQEKTEAFF
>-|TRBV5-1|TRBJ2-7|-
TGCGCCAGCAGCTTGGGACAGCTAAGTTCCTACGAGCAGTACTTC
CASSLGQLSSYEQYF
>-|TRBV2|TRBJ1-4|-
TGTGCCAGCAGTGTAGGCAGACGTAATGAAAAACTGTTTTTT
CASSVGRRNEKLFF
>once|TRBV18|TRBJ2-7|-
TGTGCCAGCTCACCACCGTACGGGGGCGAGCAGTACTTC
CASSPPYGGEQYF
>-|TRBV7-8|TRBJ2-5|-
TGTGCCAGCAGCACCCGAGGCCAGCTGGACACTCCAGAGACCCAGTACTTC
CASSTRGQLDTPETQYF
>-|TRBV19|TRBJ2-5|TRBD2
TGTGCCAGTTCCGCTAGCGGCCAAGAGACCCAGTACTTC
CASSASGQETQYF
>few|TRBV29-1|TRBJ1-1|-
TGCAGCGTGACAGGACAACCGAACACTGAAGCTTTCTTT
CSVTGQPNTEAFF
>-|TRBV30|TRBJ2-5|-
TGTGCCTGGAGTGGTTCTAGTGGAGCCCAGTACTTC
CAWSGSSGAQYF
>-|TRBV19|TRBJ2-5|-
TGTGCCAGTAGTATCATGACAGATCAAGAGACCCAGTACTTC
CASSIMTDQETQYF
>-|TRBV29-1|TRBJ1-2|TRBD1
TGCAGCGTACAGGGGAAGGATCCCTATGGCTACACCTTC
CSVQGKDPYGYTF
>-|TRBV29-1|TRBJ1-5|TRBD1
TGCAGCGTTGGGACAGGGGATCAGCCCCAGCATTTT
CSVGTGDQPQHF
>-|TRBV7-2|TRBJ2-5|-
TGTGCCAGCAGCCCAGGGACTCAAAGCAGGGAGACCCAGTACTTC
CASSPGTQSRETQYF
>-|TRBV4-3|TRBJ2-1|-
TGCGCCAGCAGCCAAGAGAGGTGGCGCGGGGCCGGAAATAATGAGCAGTTCTTC
CASSQERWRGAGNNEQFF
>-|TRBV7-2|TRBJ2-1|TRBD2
TGTGCCAGCAGCTTCCGACTAGCGGGGAGATACAATGAGCAGTTCTTC
CASSFRLAGRYNEQFF
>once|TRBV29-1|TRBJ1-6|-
TGCAGCGGTGCAACAGGACCACGGTCACCCCTCCACTTT
CSGATGPRSPLHF
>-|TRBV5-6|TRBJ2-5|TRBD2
TGTGCCAGCAGCTCCACCGGACTAGCGGGGGAGAGTTGGACCCAGTACTTC
CASSSTGLAGESWTQYF
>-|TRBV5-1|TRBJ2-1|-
TGCGCCAGCAGCTATACAGAGAGCTCCTACAATGAGCAGTTCTTC
CASSYTESSYNEQFF
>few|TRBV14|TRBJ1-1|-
TGTGCCAGCAGCCAAGGAGGGGGTTTTAACACTGAAGCTTTCTTT
CASSQGGGFNTEAFF
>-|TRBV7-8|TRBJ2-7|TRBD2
TGTGCCAGCAGCGGGGGACTAGCGGGAAACGAGCAGTACTTC
CASSGGLAGNEQYF
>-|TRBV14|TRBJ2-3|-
TGTGCCAGCAGCCAATATTCCGGAGATACGCAGTATTTT
CASSQYSGDTQYF
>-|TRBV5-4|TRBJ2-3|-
TGTGCCAGCAGCTTACAGGGAAGAGATACGCAGTATTTT
CASSLQGRDTQYF
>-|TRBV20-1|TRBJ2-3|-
TGCAGTGCCGGGTATGCGGATACGCAGTATTTT
CSAGYADTQYF
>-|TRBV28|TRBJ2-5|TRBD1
TGTGCCAGCAGTACCGGGACAGGGGGCGCGGAGACCCAGTACTTC
CASSTGTGGAETQYF
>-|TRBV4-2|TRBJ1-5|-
TGTGCCAGCAGCCAAACGACAGATCAGCCCCAGCATTTT
CASSQTTDQPQHF